The 8 T cell receptor beta chains listed next were all sequenced from one sample in a study of T-cell reconstitution after alpha-beta-depleted transplantation in children. Preparing the TCRbeta library involved the use of unique molecular identifiers. TCRdb redid the calling of the PCR reads with MiXCR, one entry per CDR3 protein. Of about 610,000 distinct CDR3 sequences detected, 8% to 11% appear once; the ten largest clones hold less than 4.5%. The sample here was PBMCs from the stem cell graft donor, taken from the stem cell graft. The receptor source for this set is a human donor who donated a stem cell graft to a child with acute myeloid leukemia.

Many counts were recorded for this clonotype. V gene TRBV7-2 combines with J gene TRBJ1-3; D is ambiguous. This CDR3 region has 16 residues. V lost 3 bases, J lost 0 bases, and 12 bases lay in between. The V gene's germline CDR1 is SGHTA and CDR2 FQGNSA. For the CDR3, the DNA is TGTGCCAGCAGCTTCGGGTCCTCTTCCTCTGGAAACACCATATATTTT. It yields the protein CASSFGSSSSGNTIYF.

This clonotype came up a few times. The chain uses TRBV12-3 or TRBV12-4 and TRBJ2-5, with D perhaps TRBD1 or TRBD2 (6 bases each). V was trimmed by 6 bases and J by 3 bases, leaving 14 bases between them. This CDR3 spans 14 amino acids. CDR3 nucleotide sequence: TGTGCCAGCAGCTGGGGTAGGGGGGAAGAGACCCAGTACTTC. Its protein product is CASSWGRGEETQYF.

This rearrangement joins TRBV4-2 to TRBJ2-5; TRBD2 agrees at 9 bases. CDR3 length: 19 residues. Trimming took 1 base from V and 1 from J; bases not matched to a gene: 13. CDR1 is LGHNA and CDR2 is YNFKEQ in the germline V gene. This CDR3 is CASSQGPGLATEGQETQYF. For the CDR3, the DNA is TGTGCCAGCAGCCAAGGACCGGGACTAGCAACTGAGGGCCAAGAGACCCAGTACTTC.

This clonotype was picked up a small number of times. V and J are TRBV29-1 and TRBJ2-2; D may match TRBD1 or TRBD2 (5 bases each). Germline V gene sequence: CDR1 SQVTM, CDR2 ANQGSEA. Trimming shortened V by 3 bases and J by 4 bases, and 15 bases separated the two germline ends. The CDR3 length is 15 residues. The CDR3 DNA reads TGCAGCGTTGACGAGGGCCAGGGTCCCACCGGGGAGCTGTTTTTT. It codes for CSVDEGQGPTGELFF.

This clonotype occurred a few times. J is TRBJ1-1 and V is TRBV29-1, with unresolved D. Germline V gives CDR1 SQVTM, CDR2 ANQGSEA. V lost 4 bases and J lost 0, with 18 bases in between. The CDR3 has 16 amino acids. The CDR3 region is CSVAPRQTGVNTEAFF. The CDR3 DNA sequence: TGCAGCGTTGCCCCCCGGCAGACGGGAGTGAACACTGAAGCTTTCTTT.

In this sample, this clonotype turned up many times. The chain couples TRBV3-1 to TRBJ1-2; 9 bases align to TRBD1. Unmatched junction bases numbered 8, after V lost 1 base and J lost 8 bases. Germline CDR1 reads LGHDT; CDR2 reads YNNKEL (reference sequence). The CDR3 length is 15 residues. In nucleotides, the CDR3 is TGTGCCAGCAGCCAAGTTGAACAGGGGGCGGAAGGCTACACCTTC. Translation gives CASSQVEQGAEGYTF.

The chain is built from TRBV6-1 and TRBJ2-1; D may match TRBD1 or TRBD2 (5 bases each). Germline V CDR1 and CDR2: MNHNS, SASEGT. The germline V and J ends were trimmed by 7 bases and 0 bases, with 16 bases remaining between them. The CDR3 has 16 residues. The CDR3 is CASNPVAGSSYNEQFF. CDR3 bases: TGTGCCAGCAACCCCGTGGCAGGGAGCTCCTACAATGAGCAGTTCTTC.

The chain combines TRBV12-3 or TRBV12-4 with TRBJ2-6, with D hard to call. The CDR3 runs 16 residues. V was cut by 0 bases and J by 0 bases, with 6 bases left in between. The chain's CDR3 is CASSLAIPSGANVLTF. For the CDR3, the DNA is TGTGCCAGCAGTTTAGCCATCCCCTCTGGGGCCAACGTCCTGACTTTC.